The 29 T cell receptor beta chains presented below share a single source sample, sequenced in a study of preoperative IRX-2 immunotherapy in early breast cancer. Treatment reported: preoperative locoregional IRX-2 cytokine immunotherapy. Assay: immunoSEQ multiplex PCR; the TCRdb copy retains only in-frame clones and omits some. This sample has 40,000 to 45,000 clones, with about 94% found just once. The sequenced sample was tumor tissue, obtained after IRX-2 immunotherapy. These receptors were taken from a human donor with breast cancer.

This chain uses TRBV7-2 with TRBJ2-2; no definite D call. CDR1 and CDR2 from the germline V gene are SGHTA and FQGNSA. This CDR3 is built from 13 residues. The germline V and J ends were trimmed by 3 bases and 9 bases, with 11 bases remaining between them. The CDR3 reads CASSLRQPRELFF. In DNA, the CDR3 is TGTGCCAGCAGCTTGCGTCAGCCCCGGGAGCTGTTTTTT.

In nucleotides, the CDR3 is TGTGCCAGCAGTGAGAGATTTGCAACTAGCACAGATACGCAGTATTTT. It codes for CASSERFATSTDTQYF. The rearrangement joins TRBV6-1 to TRBJ2-3; no firm D call. The CDR3 runs to 16 residues. The germline V gene encodes CDR1 MNHNS and CDR2 SASEGT. V lost 3 bases and J lost 0, with 13 bases in between.

The CDR3 sequence is CASSLFGRGNEQFF. CDR3 coding DNA: TGTGCCAGCAGCTTATTCGGGAGGGGGAATGAGCAGTTCTTC. The chain is built from TRBV5-4 and TRBJ2-1, with TRBD2 matching 8 bases. Trimming at V came to 2 bases and at J to 7 bases, leaving 5 bases not matched to a gene. CDR3 size: 14 residues. Germline V lookup: CDR1 SGHNT, CDR2 YYREEE (reference sequence).

The chain carries TRBV2 and TRBJ1-5; 9 bases agree with TRBD1. Unmatched junction bases numbered 9, after V lost 7 bases and J lost 8 bases. Germline loops: CDR1 SNHLY, CDR2 FYNNEI. The CDR3 has 14 amino acids. CDR3 sequence: CASTWDRDSEPQHF. DNA of the CDR3: TGTGCCAGCACTTGGGACAGGGATTCGGAGCCCCAGCATTTT.

The chain has TRBV11-3 and TRBJ2-1, with 7 bases lining up with TRBD2. The CDR3 has 16 amino acids. The germline gives CDR1 SGHNT, CDR2 YENEEA. Trimming cost V 6 bases and J 7 bases; bases outside gene matches: 15. The CDR3 loop reads CASSLIEGGRGNEQFF. The CDR3 DNA reads as TGTGCCAGCAGTCTTATCGAGGGCGGGAGAGGAAATGAGCAGTTCTTC.

A single count supports this clone. V usage is TRBV29-1 and J usage is TRBJ2-1, with D unclear. Germline V gene sequence: CDR1 SQVTM, CDR2 ANQGSEA. The CDR3 loop spans 12 amino acids. V lost 4 bases and J lost 6, with 10 bases in between. The CDR3 here is CSVAGSSNEQFF. CDR3 DNA sequence: TGCAGCGTTGCAGGTTCGAGCAATGAGCAGTTCTTC.

The chain joins TRBV7-3 to TRBJ2-2; TRBD2 agrees at 11 bases. This CDR3 contains 17 residues. The V segment lost 5 bases and the J segment 5 bases; nucleotides outside the gene matches: 10. Germline CDR1 is SGHTA and CDR2 is FQGTGA. The CDR3 spells CASSHPSSGRSTGELFF. CDR3 coding DNA: TGTGCCAGCAGCCACCCCTCTAGCGGGAGGAGTACCGGGGAGCTGTTTTTT.

The chain combines TRBV7-6 with TRBJ2-7, with TRBD2 matching over 12 bases. The germline V gene encodes CDR1 SGHVS and CDR2 FNYEAQ. The CDR3 loop spans 20 amino acids. V was pared by 4 bases and J by 3 bases, with 19 bases of the junction left unmatched. The CDR3 sequence is CASSSGTSGPVLSPFYEQYF. CDR3 nucleotides: TGTGCCAGCAGCTCCGGGACTAGCGGGCCAGTTCTCTCCCCCTTCTACGAGCAGTACTTC. Supplemented by reference TRBV7-6 and TRBJ2-7, the full variable domain reads GAGVSQSPRYKVTKRGQDVALRCDPISGHVSLYWYRQALGQGPEFLTYFNYEAQQDKSGLPNDRFSAERPEGSISTLTIQRTEQRDSAMYRCASSSGTSGPVLSPFYEQYFGPGTRLTVT.

The chain has TRBV5-1 and TRBJ2-3; TRBD2 matches 10 bases. This CDR3 is 16 amino acids long. Germline-derived CDR1 and CDR2 are SGHRS and YFSETQ. With V trimmed by 4 bases and J by 4 bases, 9 bases remained unmatched. The CDR3 reads CASSQQLAGRPDTQYF. The CDR3 DNA reads as TGCGCCAGCAGCCAACAACTAGCGGGACGTCCAGATACGCAGTATTTT.

The rearrangement links TRBV13 to TRBJ2-3; 10 bases are a match to TRBD2. In germline, CDR1 is PRHDT, CDR2 FYEKMQ (reference sequence). The V gene end was trimmed by 8 bases and the J gene end by 4 bases; junction bases not matched to a gene: 15. The CDR3 runs 17 residues. CDR3 coding DNA: TGTGCCAGCGCCCCGGCTTATAGCGGGGGGTCGGCAGATACGCAGTATTTT. This codes for CASAPAYSGGSADTQYF.

This chain joins TRBV6-5 and TRBJ2-7; D may be TRBD1 (6 bases). V was clipped by 8 bases and J by 2 bases, with 16 bases between them. The CDR3 has 14 amino acids. CDR1 is MNHEY, CDR2 SVGAGI, per germline. The chain's CDR3 is CASGPRRGTYEQYF. The CDR3 DNA reads TGTGCCAGCGGTCCTAGAAGGGGGACCTACGAGCAGTACTTC.

Remarks on this clone: One end of the junction varies from germline; a read error may be responsible. The chain carries TRBV28 and TRBJ2-7, with 8 bases that match TRBD1. Germline loops: CDR1 MDHEN, CDR2 SYDVKM. The CDR3 spans 15 residues. The CDR3 protein is CASTFGQGGSYEQCF. Written as DNA, the CDR3 is TGTGCCAGCACCTTTGGACAGGGAGGAAGCTACGAGCAGTGCTTC.

The chain couples TRBV28 to TRBJ1-5; D remains ambiguous. Germline CDR1 and CDR2: MDHEN and SYDVKM. This CDR3 spans 15 amino acids. The V gene lost 3 bases and the J gene lost 5 bases, with 14 bases spanning the gap. The CDR3 region is CASSFSVRFYQPQHF. The DNA for the CDR3 is TGTGCCAGCAGTTTTTCGGTCCGTTTCTATCAGCCCCAGCATTTT. The entire variable domain, with the rest obtained from reference TRBV28 and TRBJ1-5, is as follows: DVKVTQSSRYLVKRTGEKVFLECVQDMDHENMFWYRQDPGLGLRLIYFSYDVKMKEKGDIPEGYSVSREKKERFSLILESASTNQTSMYLCASSFSVRFYQPQHFGDGTRLSIL.

This sequence joins TRBV5-1 and TRBJ1-2, with 8 bases identical to TRBD1. Trimming at V came to 3 bases and at J to 7 bases, leaving 14 bases not matched to a gene. Germline V gene data show CDR1 as SGHRS and CDR2 as YFSETQ. The CDR3 is 16 residues long. The CDR3, as DNA: TGCGCCAGCAGCTCAGAGAGGACAGGGACGTCGTCTGGCTACACCTTC. Its protein product is CASSSERTGTSSGYTF. Combining the CDR3 with reference TRBV5-1 and TRBJ1-2 gives the whole variable domain KAGVTQTPRYLIKTRGQQVTLSCSPISGHRSVSWYQQTPGQGLQFLFEYFSETQRNKGNFPGRFSGRQFSNSRSEMNVSTLELGDSALYLCASSSERTGTSSGYTFGSGTRLTVV.

The chain joins TRBV15 to TRBJ2-7, with TRBD2 matching 8 bases. Trimming cost V 0 bases and J 0 bases; bases outside gene matches: 4. Looked up from germline, CDR1 is LNHNV and CDR2 is YYDKDF (reference sequence). CDR3 length: 16 residues. CDR3 sequence reads: CATSRDVGGASYEQYF. In DNA form, the CDR3 reads TGTGCCACCAGCAGAGATGTCGGGGGGGCCTCCTACGAGCAGTACTTC.

V is TRBV6-5 and J is TRBJ1-3; D is undetermined. The CDR3 totals 13 residues. The V end lost 6 bases, the J end lost 2 bases, and 8 bases lay between the germline ends. Germline V lookup: CDR1 MNHEY, CDR2 SVGAGI. The DNA for the CDR3 is TGTGCCAGCAGAAAGACTGCTGGAAACACCATATATTTT. It translates to CASRKTAGNTIYF.

V is TRBV5-1 and J is TRBJ2-3; the match to TRBD2 covers 9 bases. From germline, CDR1 is SGHRS and CDR2 YFSETQ. V lost 0 bases and J lost 6; bases outside the gene matches: 5. The CDR3 totals 15 residues. The CDR3 is CASSLGGGARDTQYF. CDR3 nucleotide sequence: TGCGCCAGCAGCTTGGGCGGGGGGGCCCGGGATACGCAGTATTTT.

The CDR3 loop reads CASSQEEQYF. For the CDR3, the DNA is TGCGCCAGCAGCCAAGAGGAGCAGTACTTC. This chain uses TRBV4-3 with TRBJ2-7; D is undetermined. Per germline, CDR1 LGHNA and CDR2 YSLEER. Trimming left V 0 bases short and J 7 bases short, with 1 base between. This CDR3 contains 10 residues.

The genes are TRBV10-3 and TRBJ1-2; possibly TRBD1 for D (5 bases). Per the germline V gene, CDR1 is ENHRY and CDR2 is SYGVKD. The CDR3 covers 16 residues. V lost 6 bases, J lost 5 bases, and 22 bases lay in between. As DNA, the CDR3 is TGTGCCATCAGGAAAAACCGGGACTGGAGAAGATATGGCTACACCTTC. Protein: CAIRKNRDWRRYGYTF.

The chain joins TRBV6-1 to TRBJ1-2; perhaps TRBD1 as D (6 bases). Trimming shortened V by 7 bases and J by 7 bases, and 19 bases separated the two germline ends. CDR1 is MNHNS and CDR2 is SASEGT in the germline V gene. The CDR3 contains 14 residues. CDR3: CASTFRGAIGGYTF. In DNA, the CDR3 is TGTGCCAGCACTTTCAGGGGAGCGATTGGTGGCTACACCTTC.

The chain has TRBV5-1 and TRBJ1-1; tentatively, D is TRBD1 (5 bases). The CDR3 spans 16 residues. The germline gives CDR1 SGHRS, CDR2 YFSETQ. Trimming took off 3 bases at V and 0 bases at J, with 15 bases between the two ends. This CDR3 reads CASSWGPQFMNTEAFF. The CDR3 DNA reads TGCGCCAGCAGCTGGGGACCACAGTTCATGAACACTGAAGCTTTCTTT. The whole variable domain, filled in from reference TRBV5-1 and TRBJ1-1, reads KAGVTQTPRYLIKTRGQQVTLSCSPISGHRSVSWYQQTPGQGLQFLFEYFSETQRNKGNFPGRFSGRQFSNSRSEMNVSTLELGDSALYLCASSWGPQFMNTEAFFGQGTRLTVV.

This rearrangement joins TRBV30 to TRBJ2-5, with no clear D. Per germline, CDR1 GTSNPN and CDR2 SVGIG (reference sequence). The CDR3 loop spans 11 amino acids. V was clipped by 8 bases and J by 5 bases, with 12 bases between them. The CDR3 region has the DNA TGTGCCCATGGGGTGGGGGAGACCCAGTACTTC. This gives the protein CAHGVGETQYF.

This sequence joins TRBV19 and TRBJ1-5; possibly TRBD1 for D (5 bases). Germline-derived CDR1 and CDR2 are LNHDA and SQIVND (reference sequence). This CDR3 comprises 17 residues. Between the trimmed V and J ends, which lost 1 base and 4 bases, there was a span of 17 bases. The CDR3 nucleotides are TGTGCCAGTAGTATAGTAGGCGAGGGGCGAGGGAATCAGCCCCAGCATTTT. The encoded protein is CASSIVGEGRGNQPQHF. Full variable domain (outside the CDR3, taken from reference TRBV19 and TRBJ1-5): DGGITQSPKYLFRKEGQNVTLSCEQNLNHDAMYWYRQDPGQGLRLIYYSQIVNDFQKGDIAEGYSVSREKKESFPLTVTSAQKNPTAFYLCASSIVGEGRGNQPQHFGDGTRLSIL.

This chain uses TRBV27 with TRBJ1-6; the D gene is possibly TRBD1 (5 bases). The germline V gene encodes CDR1 MNHEY and CDR2 SMNVEV (reference sequence). V was shortened by 5 bases and J by 7 bases, with 15 bases between the two germline ends. The CDR3 has 15 amino acids. CDR3 loop: CASSPTQEPNSPLHF. CDR3 sequence (DNA): TGTGCCAGCAGTCCAACACAGGAACCCAATTCACCCCTCCACTTT.

The chain has TRBV5-1 and TRBJ2-7; D possibly corresponds to TRBD2 (5 bases). V dropped 4 bases and J dropped 1 base, with 15 bases sitting between them. Germline-derived CDR1 and CDR2 are SGHRS and YFSETQ. This CDR3 region has 15 residues. Written as DNA, the CDR3 is TGCGCCAGCAGCGCGGGCCGGACTCCTTCCTACGAGCAGTACTTC. It translates to CASSAGRTPSYEQYF.

The J gene is TRBJ2-2, the V gene TRBV19; 7 positions match TRBD2. Trimming took 5 bases from V and 6 from J; bases not matched to a gene: 9. The CDR3 is 15 residues long. CDR1 LNHDA and CDR2 SQIVND come from the germline V gene (reference sequence). CDR3 DNA sequence: TGTGCCAGTAGTGTACGACTAGCTCAGGCCGGGGAGCTGTTTTTT. Residues: CASSVRLAQAGELFF. The whole variable domain, remainder taken from reference TRBV19 and TRBJ2-2, is DGGITQSPKYLFRKEGQNVTLSCEQNLNHDAMYWYRQDPGQGLRLIYYSQIVNDFQKGDIAEGYSVSREKKESFPLTVTSAQKNPTAFYLCASSVRLAQAGELFFGEGSRLTVL.

The chain couples TRBV28 to TRBJ2-1, with 11 bases aligning to TRBD1. Trimming cost V 8 bases and J 2 bases; bases outside gene matches: 2. The CDR3 sequence is 14 residues long. Germline-derived CDR1 and CDR2 are MDHEN and SYDVKM. The CDR3 bases are TGTGCCAGCGGGGGACAGGGGGCCTACAATGAGCAGTTCTTC. Its translation: CASGGQGAYNEQFF.

This rearrangement joins TRBV9 to TRBJ1-2; 9 bases match TRBD1. Per the germline V gene, CDR1 is SGDLS and CDR2 is YYNGEE. The CDR3 contains 15 residues. The J segment lost 4 bases and the V segment lost 4 bases, leaving 8 bases of the junction unmatched. CDR3 nucleotides: TGTGCCAGCAGCACGCGGACAGGGGCTCCCTATGGCTACACCTTC. It translates to CASSTRTGAPYGYTF.

This clone occurred once. The chain has TRBV11-3 and TRBJ1-4; D gene ambiguous. Germline V gives CDR1 SGHNT, CDR2 YENEEA. CDR3 size: 15 residues. The CDR3 nucleotides read TGTGTCTTGGTTGTAAGGGAACATACTAATGAAAAACTGTTTTTT. Its protein product is CVLVVREHTNEKLFF.